The 27 T cell receptor beta chains listed next were all sequenced from one sample in a study of Ad26.COV2.S vaccination and SARS-CoV-2 variants. As for treatment: about 20 received Ad26.COV2.S at low or high dose, single or two shots; five or six received placebo; per-sample allocation not given. Sampling occurred on day 63 after the first vaccine or placebo injection. Libraries were prepared by immunoSEQ multiplex PCR; TCRdb keeps only in-frame clonotypes and omits some of them. The data hold 350,000 to 550,000 clones, with 85% to 90% observed a single time. Here the sequenced sample was peripheral blood, taken in a trial of Ad26.COV2.S vaccine versus placebo. The receptors come from a person between 18 and 59 years old who received the Ad26.COV2.S COVID-19 vaccine or a placebo.

V usage is TRBV19 and J usage is TRBJ2-1, with D tentatively TRBD2 (5 bases). CDR1 is LNHDA and CDR2 is SQIVND in the germline V gene (reference sequence). The V gene lost 3 bases and the J gene lost 0 bases, with 9 bases spanning the gap. The CDR3 length is 15 residues. The CDR3 loop is CASSIGVGSYNEQFF. The CDR3 DNA reads as TGTGCCAGTAGTATCGGGGTTGGCTCCTACAATGAGCAGTTCTTC.

This rearrangement joins TRBV4-1 to TRBJ1-2; D is uncertain. Trimming stripped 3 bases from V and 1 base from J, with 9 bases between. The CDR3 is made up of 14 amino acids. The germline gives CDR1 MGHRA, CDR2 YSYEKL. The CDR3 is CASSHPRNNYGYTF. The DNA for the CDR3 is TGCGCCAGCAGCCACCCCAGAAATAACTATGGCTACACCTTC.

The chain links TRBV4-1 to TRBJ2-5; no firm D call. Looked up from germline, CDR1 is MGHRA and CDR2 is YSYEKL. The ends were cut back, 0 bases at V and 7 bases at J, with 15 bases in the middle. The CDR3 covers 15 residues. CDR3 protein: CASSQEATPVGTQYF. In DNA form, the CDR3 reads TGCGCCAGCAGCCAAGAAGCTACTCCCGTGGGGACCCAGTACTTC.

The V and J genes are TRBV6-5 and TRBJ1-2; D call uncertain. Trimming stripped 3 bases from V and 4 bases from J, with 9 bases between. Germline V gene lookup returns CDR1 MNHEY and CDR2 SVGAGI. The CDR3 covers 13 residues. CDR3 amino acids: CASSYNPSYGYTF. CDR3 in DNA: TGTGCCAGCAGTTATAACCCCAGCTATGGCTACACCTTC.

The chain links TRBV10-3 to TRBJ2-7, with D perhaps matching TRBD1 or TRBD2 (5 bases each). The V and J ends lost 10 bases and 6 bases respectively, with 25 bases between them. Looked up from germline, CDR1 is ENHRY and CDR2 is SYGVKD. CDR3 length: 15 residues. The chain's CDR3 is CATALTGTPTGEQYF. CDR3 bases: TGTGCCACCGCTCTGACCGGGACGCCAACGGGCGAGCAGTACTTC.

The chain recombines TRBV2 with TRBJ2-1; D remains ambiguous. The germline V gene encodes CDR1 SNHLY and CDR2 FYNNEI. V dropped 7 bases and J dropped 0 bases, with 10 bases sitting between them. The length of the CDR3 is 14 residues. The CDR3 bases are TGTGCCAGCATTCGGCCAAGCTCCTACAATGAGCAGTTCTTC. It encodes CASIRPSSYNEQFF.

CDR3 nucleotide sequence: TGTGCCAGTGACCAGGGGGAAGAGACCCAGTACTTC. Protein sequence: CASDQGEETQYF. The J gene is TRBJ2-5, the V gene TRBV2; 7 nucleotides line up with TRBD1. In germline, CDR1 is SNHLY, CDR2 FYNNEI. V dropped 9 bases and J dropped 3; count of bases not matched to a gene: 4. The CDR3 is 12 residues long.

The chain recombines TRBV2 with TRBJ2-2; D ambiguous. The V end lost 5 bases, the J end lost 1 base, and 11 bases lay between the germline ends. The CDR3 is made up of 15 amino acids. Per the germline V gene, CDR1 is SNHLY and CDR2 is FYNNEI. CDR3 residues: CASSLTVGNTGELFF. CDR3 nucleotide sequence: TGTGCCAGCAGTCTCACTGTGGGGAACACCGGGGAGCTGTTTTTT.

The DNA of the CDR3 is TGTGCCAGCAGCCCAGTTGTGGGCAGGGACAATGAGCAGTTCTTC. Translating it yields CASSPVVGRDNEQFF. This rearrangement joins TRBV7-2 to TRBJ2-1; tentatively, D is TRBD1 (5 bases). This CDR3 is 15 amino acids long. Germline V gene data show CDR1 as SGHTA and CDR2 as FQGNSA. The germline V and J ends were trimmed by 5 bases and 5 bases, with 16 bases remaining between them.

The rearrangement uses TRBV28 and TRBJ2-1, with 13 positions matching TRBD2. Germline V gene lookup returns CDR1 MDHEN and CDR2 SYDVKM. V shed 5 bases, J shed 0 bases, and the junction held 13 bases outside the gene matches. The CDR3 covers 20 residues. This CDR3 is CASSPRLAGGRMSSYNEQFF. The CDR3 nucleotides read TGTGCCAGCAGTCCGCGACTAGCGGGGGGACGTATGAGCTCCTACAATGAGCAGTTCTTC.

Details on this clone: Within the sample, other DNA sequences also encode this same CDR3. The rearrangement joins TRBV12-3 or TRBV12-4 to TRBJ1-2; perhaps TRBD1 as D (6 bases). The CDR3 is 12 residues long. Deletions cut 3 bases from V and 8 bases from J, with 10 bases between. CDR3 sequence (DNA): TGTGCCAGCAGTTTGTATGGGGGCGGCTACACCTTC. Translating it yields CASSLYGGGYTF.

This clone is a singleton in its sample. J is TRBJ2-4 and V is TRBV7-8; D not resolved. The V end was cut by 5 bases, the J end by 12 bases, with 14 bases between. CDR1 and CDR2 from the germline V gene are SGHVS and FQNEAQ. This CDR3 contains 12 residues. CDR3 loop: CASSPTPYPQYF. CDR3 DNA: TGTGCCAGCAGCCCAACGCCCTACCCTCAGTACTTC.

This chain links TRBV6-5 with TRBJ1-2; possible D gene TRBD1, 6 bases. CDR1 is MNHEY, CDR2 SVGAGI, per germline. V was cut by 11 bases and J by 4 bases, with 14 bases left in between. The CDR3 is made up of 12 amino acids. In DNA, the CDR3 is TGTGCCGGCGGACAGATTCCCTATGGCTACACCTTC. It specifies CAGGQIPYGYTF.

The rearrangement uses TRBV24-1 and TRBJ2-1; 13 bases line up with TRBD2. Losses at the gene ends were 3 bases for V and 9 bases for J; bases not matched to a gene: 10. Germline assignment: CDR1 KGHDR and CDR2 SFDVKD. This CDR3 is 17 amino acids long. The CDR3 sequence: CATSDPRTSGRFFEQFF. In DNA form, the CDR3 reads TGTGCCACCAGTGATCCGCGGACTAGCGGGAGATTTTTTGAGCAGTTCTTC.

This clone was counted a single time. This chain links TRBV6-5 with TRBJ2-4, with 9 bases matching TRBD1. The ends lost 2 bases at V and 4 bases at J; junction bases unmatched: 0. CDR3 length: 14 amino acids. The germline V gene encodes CDR1 MNHEY and CDR2 SVGAGI. The CDR3 spells CASSYGTGKNIQYF. In DNA, the CDR3 is TGTGCCAGCAGTTACGGGACAGGGAAAAACATTCAGTACTTC.

The chain recombines TRBV5-4 with TRBJ2-5; 13 bases match TRBD2. Germline V CDR1 and CDR2: SGHNT, YYREEE (reference sequence). V dropped 4 bases and J dropped 1; count of bases not matched to a gene: 1. This CDR3 spans 15 amino acids. CDR3 bases: TGTGCCAGCAGCCGACTAGCGGGGGGCCAAGAGACCCAGTACTTC. Protein sequence: CASSRLAGGQETQYF. The full variable domain, rest sourced from reference TRBV5-4 and TRBJ2-5, is ETGVTQSPTHLIKTRGQQVTLRCSSQSGHNTVSWYQQALGQGPQFIFQYYREEENGRGNFPPRFSGLQFPNYSSELNVNALELDDSALYLCASSRLAGGQETQYFGPGTRLLVL.

The chain carries TRBV11-2 and TRBJ1-3; no clear D. V lost 1 base and J lost 8, with 12 bases in between. This CDR3 is 14 amino acids long. Germline CDR1 and CDR2: SGHAT and FQNNGV. The CDR3 reads CASSLVGAEDTIYF. CDR3 bases: TGTGCCAGCAGCTTAGTTGGTGCGGAGGACACCATATATTTT.

The chain joins TRBV5-5 to TRBJ2-3; D is undetermined. The CDR3 loop spans 14 amino acids. Trimming took 4 bases from V and 2 from J, leaving 11 bases between them. The germline gives CDR1 SGHKS, CDR2 YYEKEE (reference sequence). CDR3 DNA sequence: TGTGCCAGCAGCGAAGACTGGGACACAGATACGCAGTATTTT. Its translation: CASSEDWDTDTQYF.

This clone has a handful of counts. The chain has TRBV4-3 and TRBJ1-5, with a possible D match to TRBD1 (5 bases). V was trimmed by 0 bases and J by 2 bases, leaving 8 bases between them. The germline V gene has CDR1 LGHNA and CDR2 YSLEER. This CDR3 is built from 15 residues. The CDR3 reads CASSQELGGNQPQHF. The CDR3, as DNA: TGCGCCAGCAGCCAAGAGTTGGGGGGCAATCAGCCCCAGCATTTT.

The chain links TRBV11-2 to TRBJ1-6, with D possibly matching TRBD1 (6 bases). V lost 3 bases and J lost 8, with 11 bases in between. The CDR3 covers 14 residues. CDR1 is SGHAT and CDR2 is FQNNGV in the germline V gene. CDR3 sequence reads: CASSLGGRDSPLHF. The CDR3 DNA sequence: TGTGCCAGCAGCTTGGGGGGCAGGGATTCACCCCTCCACTTT. The whole variable domain, filled in from reference TRBV11-2 and TRBJ1-6, reads EAGVAQSPRYKIIEKRQSVAFWCNPISGHATLYWYQQILGQGPKLLIQFQNNGVVDDSQLPKDRFSAERLKGVDSTLKIQPAKLEDSAVYLCASSLGGRDSPLHFGNGTRLTVT.

V and J are TRBV4-2 and TRBJ2-7, with D hard to call. CDR1 is LGHNA, CDR2 YNFKEQ, per germline. This CDR3 comprises 13 residues. The germline V and J ends were trimmed by 0 bases and 4 bases, with 7 bases remaining between them. The CDR3 DNA sequence: TGTGCCAGCAGCCAAGATGCCGGATACGAGCAGTACTTC. This encodes CASSQDAGYEQYF.

The chain carries TRBV7-2 and TRBJ2-7, with 7 bases fitting TRBD1. The germline gives CDR1 SGHTA, CDR2 FQGNSA. The CDR3 is 15 amino acids. J gave up 9 bases and V 5 bases, and 16 bases lay outside the gene matches. The CDR3 reads CASSLDRLSVLGQYF. As DNA, the CDR3 is TGTGCCAGCAGCCTGGACAGGCTTTCGGTGCTCGGGCAGTACTTC.

The chain employs TRBV11-3 and TRBJ2-1; possible D gene TRBD2, 6 bases. CDR1 is SGHNT, CDR2 YENEEA, per germline. The CDR3 contains 14 residues. The V and J ends lost 10 bases and 6 bases respectively, with 19 bases between them. CDR3 DNA sequence: TGTGCCACCGGACCTTGGGGAGGAGTCAATGAGCAGTTCTTC. The encoded protein is CATGPWGGVNEQFF. The whole variable domain, filled in from reference TRBV11-3 and TRBJ2-1, reads EAGVVQSPRYKIIEKKQPVAFWCNPISGHNTLYWYLQNLGQGPELLIRYENEEAVDDSQLPKDRFSAERLKGVDSTLKIQPAELGDSAVYLCATGPWGGVNEQFFGPGTRLTVL.

In its sample, this clone was seen a few times. The V call is TRBV5-1, the J call TRBJ1-6, with D possibly matching TRBD1 (6 bases). V lost 4 bases, J lost 7 bases, and 21 bases lay in between. This CDR3 region has 17 residues. Looked up from germline, CDR1 is SGHRS and CDR2 is YFSETQ. CDR3 DNA: TGCGCCAGCAGCCCTGGGACACCCGGTAGTGTGAATTCACCCCTCCACTTT. Amino acid sequence: CASSPGTPGSVNSPLHF.

This chain links TRBV7-2 with TRBJ1-5; D remains ambiguous. CDR1 is SGHTA and CDR2 is FQGNSA in the germline V gene. CDR3 length: 13 residues. Trimming cost V 1 base and J 5 bases, with 6 bases left between them. The CDR3 sequence: CASSLERYQPQHF. CDR3 bases: TGTGCCAGCAGCTTAGAGAGATATCAGCCCCAGCATTTT.

J is TRBJ1-2 and V is TRBV2, with D perhaps matching TRBD1 (6 bases). Germline CDR1 reads SNHLY; CDR2 reads FYNNEI. There are 13 residues in the CDR3. Trimming took off 11 bases at V and 7 bases at J, with 20 bases between the two ends. Written as DNA, the CDR3 is TGTGCCGGGGCAGGGGACTCGGGGCTTGGCTACACCTTC. Its protein is CAGAGDSGLGYTF. Drawing the rest from reference TRBV2 and TRBJ1-2, the complete variable domain is EPEVTQTPSHQVTQMGQEVILRCVPISNHLYFYWYRQILGQKVEFLVSFYNNEISEKSEIFDDQFSVERPDGSNFTLKIRSTKLEDSAMYFCAGAGDSGLGYTFGSGTRLTVV.

The chain employs TRBV10-3 and TRBJ1-1; D is uncertain. CDR1 is ENHRY and CDR2 is SYGVKD in the germline V gene. With 8 bases removed from V and 1 base from J, the gap between germline ends came to 11 bases. The CDR3 has 13 residues. In DNA form, the CDR3 reads TGTGCCATCCAAGACTATCGGAACACTGAAGCTTTCTTT. Its translation: CAIQDYRNTEAFF.